This entry lists 20 T cell receptor beta chains sequenced from one sample in a study of shared clonotypes between healthy human individuals. Sequencing used immunoSEQ multiplex PCR; TCRdb keeps in-frame clones, though not all of them. The table lists about 820,000 clones, around 93% of them singletons, with under 30% in the top ten. Selected positively for CCR7 and CD45RO-negative, naive CD8 cells excluded terminally differentiated effector memory CD45RA+ cells. What was sequenced was naive CD8+ T cells sorted from blood. The receptors originated from a man aged 25 to 40 in good health.

V is TRBV9 and J is TRBJ2-1, with D perhaps matching TRBD2 (5 bases). This CDR3 is built from 11 residues. V was trimmed by 4 bases and J by 10 bases, leaving 9 bases between them. The germline V gene encodes CDR1 SGDLS and CDR2 YYNGEE. The chain's CDR3 is CASSLSGEQFF. Written as DNA, the CDR3 is TGTGCCAGCAGCCTCTCGGGGGAGCAGTTCTTC.

The chain carries TRBV7-9 and TRBJ1-1; TRBD1 might be the D (6 bases). Trimming removed 1 base at V and 2 bases at J, with 8 bases between. This CDR3 region has 14 residues. Germline V gene lookup returns CDR1 SEHNR and CDR2 FQNEAQ (reference sequence). CDR3 region: CASSLGTENTEAFF. The CDR3, as DNA: TGTGCCAGCAGCTTAGGGACAGAAAACACTGAAGCTTTCTTT.

The rearrangement links TRBV7-6 to TRBJ2-1; D is unresolved. The V and J ends lost 5 bases and 8 bases respectively, with 16 bases between them. From germline, CDR1 is SGHVS and CDR2 FNYEAQ. The CDR3 has 14 amino acids. The CDR3 is CASSPSTLSHEQFF. The CDR3 coding sequence is TGTGCCAGCAGCCCATCGACCCTTAGTCATGAGCAGTTCTTC.

CDR3: CASSRTSAIYEQYF. Written as DNA, the CDR3 is TGTGCCAGCTCAAGGACTAGCGCCATCTACGAGCAGTACTTC. This chain joins TRBV18 and TRBJ2-7, with TRBD2 matching 9 bases. The CDR3 is made up of 14 amino acids. Germline V CDR1 and CDR2: KGHSH, LQKENI. Unmatched junction bases numbered 5, after V lost 5 bases and J lost 3 bases.

The chain has TRBV4-3 and TRBJ1-1; tentative D call: TRBD1 (5 bases). Germline CDR1 LGHNA, CDR2 YSLEER. V was pared by 0 bases and J by 3 bases, with 17 bases between. This CDR3 spans 17 amino acids. The CDR3 sequence is CASSQDPPGTGYTEAFF. The CDR3 DNA reads as TGCGCCAGCAGCCAAGATCCGCCCGGGACTGGATACACTGAAGCTTTCTTT.

The genes are TRBV18 and TRBJ2-5; D call uncertain. The germline V gene encodes CDR1 KGHSH and CDR2 LQKENI. The V end was cut by 1 base, the J end by 5 bases, with 17 bases between. The CDR3 is 16 residues long. The CDR3 sequence: CASSPRQADPRETQYF. The DNA of the CDR3 is TGTGCCAGCTCACCACGGCAGGCAGACCCTAGGGAGACCCAGTACTTC.

The V call is TRBV29-1, the J call TRBJ2-5; 14 bases are a match to TRBD2. V trimming: 5 bases; J trimming: 5 bases; junction bases outside the gene matches: 4. The CDR3 is 14 amino acids. The germline CDR1 and CDR2 sequences are SQVTM and ANQGSEA. The CDR3 sequence: CSVRRLAGGETQYF. CDR3 in DNA: TGCAGCGTTCGGAGACTAGCGGGAGGGGAGACCCAGTACTTC.

CDR3 DNA: TGTGCCACCAGCACGGGACTAGCGGGAGGAGGTGAGCAGTTCTTC. This translates into CATSTGLAGGGEQFF. V is TRBV15 and J is TRBJ2-1; 15 bases map to TRBD2. The length of the CDR3 is 15 residues. J was trimmed by 9 bases and V by 4 bases; bases with no gene match: 4. Germline V lookup: CDR1 LNHNV, CDR2 YYDKDF (reference sequence).

This clone has only a few counts. V gene TRBV6-5 combines with J gene TRBJ1-5, with 8 positions matching TRBD1. Germline loops: CDR1 MNHEY, CDR2 SVGAGI. The V segment lost 5 bases and the J segment 4 bases; nucleotides outside the gene matches: 4. This CDR3 has 14 residues. The DNA for the CDR3 is TGTGCCAGCAGTCCCAGGACAGGGAATCAGCCCCAGCATTTT. The encoded protein is CASSPRTGNQPQHF.

The chain employs TRBV7-6 and TRBJ2-5; D gene ambiguous. The CDR3 covers 15 residues. Looked up from germline, CDR1 is SGHVS and CDR2 is FNYEAQ. Trimming took 5 bases from V and 0 from J, leaving 13 bases between them. The CDR3 coding sequence is TGTGCCAGCAGCCGGAGCCTAGGGAACCAAGAGACCCAGTACTTC. Protein product: CASSRSLGNQETQYF.

The V gene is TRBV9, the J gene TRBJ2-7; 8 bases line up with TRBD2. Germline V gives CDR1 SGDLS, CDR2 YYNGEE. The CDR3 consists of 14 residues. J was trimmed by 2 bases and V by 3 bases; bases with no gene match: 4. CDR3 nucleotides: TGTGCCAGCAGCGCGGGGGGGGACACCTACGAGCAGTACTTC. Its protein product is CASSAGGDTYEQYF.

The chain uses TRBV27 and TRBJ2-7; no clear D gene. The CDR3 covers 11 residues. V was pared by 5 bases and J by 4 bases, with 6 bases between. Germline values: CDR1 MNHEY, CDR2 SMNVEV (reference sequence). DNA of the CDR3: TGTGCCAGCAGTCCGCAGTACGAGCAGTACTTC. Translating gives CASSPQYEQYF.

V is TRBV5-1 and J is TRBJ2-1; D is perhaps TRBD2 (6 bases). The CDR3 runs to 16 residues. The germline V and J ends were trimmed by 0 bases and 0 bases, with 10 bases remaining between them. Germline V lookup: CDR1 SGHRS, CDR2 YFSETQ. CDR3 sequence (DNA): TGCGCCAGCAGCTTGGTTGCGGGGAGCTCCTACAATGAGCAGTTCTTC. It specifies CASSLVAGSSYNEQFF.

This clone was seen a single time. The chain combines TRBV30 with TRBJ1-2; unclear D gene. Germline-derived CDR1 and CDR2 are GTSNPN and SVGIG (reference sequence). Trimming pared 0 bases from V and 4 bases from J, leaving 21 bases between. The CDR3 spans 17 residues. DNA of the CDR3: TGTGCCTGGAGTGTACGGAACCCCCCTCTGGACGGCTATGGCTACACCTTC. Translation: CAWSVRNPPLDGYGYTF.

This chain joins TRBV28 and TRBJ1-4, with TRBD1 matching 9 bases. CDR1 is MDHEN, CDR2 SYDVKM, per germline. Trimming cost V 6 bases and J 6 bases; bases outside gene matches: 5. CDR3 size: 14 residues. The CDR3 is CASRSGDRDEKLFF. The CDR3 DNA reads TGTGCCAGCAGATCAGGGGACAGGGATGAAAAACTGTTTTTT.

This rearrangement joins TRBV5-4 to TRBJ1-5; D is possibly TRBD1 (6 bases). Germline V gives CDR1 SGHNT, CDR2 YYREEE (reference sequence). V lost 4 bases and J lost 0, with 8 bases in between. This CDR3 is 14 amino acids long. The CDR3 DNA is TGTGCCAGCAGCCCAGGGGTTAGCAATCAGCCCCAGCATTTT. As protein: CASSPGVSNQPQHF. The full variable domain, completed using reference TRBV5-4 and TRBJ1-5, is ETGVTQSPTHLIKTRGQQVTLRCSSQSGHNTVSWYQQALGQGPQFIFQYYREEENGRGNFPPRFSGLQFPNYSSELNVNALELDDSALYLCASSPGVSNQPQHFGDGTRLSIL.

The chain recombines TRBV5-1 with TRBJ2-5, with D possibly matching TRBD1 (7 bases). Germline V gene lookup returns CDR1 SGHRS and CDR2 YFSETQ. Trimming pared 4 bases from V and 2 bases from J, leaving 15 bases between. This CDR3 region has 15 residues. The CDR3 sequence is CASSAWPGGQETQYF. The CDR3 DNA reads TGCGCCAGCAGCGCGTGGCCAGGGGGGCAAGAGACCCAGTACTTC.

The CDR3 here is CARDHYRADTTDTQYF. DNA for the CDR3: TGTGCCAGGGACCATTACCGAGCCGATACCACAGATACGCAGTATTTT. The V gene is TRBV7-9, the J gene TRBJ2-3, with D hard to call. V was clipped by 9 bases and J by 2 bases, with 21 bases between them. This CDR3 comprises 16 residues. The germline V gene encodes CDR1 SEHNR and CDR2 FQNEAQ (reference sequence).

CDR3 amino acids: CASSPGGADTQYF. CDR3 DNA sequence: TGTGCCAGCAGCCCTGGAGGGGCAGATACGCAGTATTTT. V is TRBV11-2 and J is TRBJ2-3; tentative D call: TRBD2 (6 bases). CDR1 and CDR2 (germline): SGHAT, FQNNGV. The CDR3 runs 13 residues. Trimming left V 5 bases short and J 4 bases short, with 10 bases between.

The chain uses TRBV6-5 and TRBJ2-1; TRBD2 matches 7 bases. After removal of 1 base from V and 4 bases from J, the junction contained 7 bases not matched to a gene. Germline loops: CDR1 MNHEY, CDR2 SVGAGI. The CDR3 covers 16 residues. CDR3 bases: TGTGCCAGCAGTTACTTGGCGGGAGATGGGTACAATGAGCAGTTCTTC. Translated: CASSYLAGDGYNEQFF.